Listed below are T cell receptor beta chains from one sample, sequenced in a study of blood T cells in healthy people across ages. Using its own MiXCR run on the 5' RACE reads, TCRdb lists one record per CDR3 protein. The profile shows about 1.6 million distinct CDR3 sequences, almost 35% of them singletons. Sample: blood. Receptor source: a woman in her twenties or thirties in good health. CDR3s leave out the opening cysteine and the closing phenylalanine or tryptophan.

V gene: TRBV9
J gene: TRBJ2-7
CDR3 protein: ASLGRDPLEQY

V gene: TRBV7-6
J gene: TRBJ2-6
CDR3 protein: ASWGAGNTGANVLT

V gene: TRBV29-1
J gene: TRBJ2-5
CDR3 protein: SVEGGREGTRY

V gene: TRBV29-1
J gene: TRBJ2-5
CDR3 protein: CVEDRLAGALYQETQY

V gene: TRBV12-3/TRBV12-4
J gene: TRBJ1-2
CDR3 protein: ASEEGAGAYGYT

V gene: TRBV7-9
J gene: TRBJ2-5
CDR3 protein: ASSFSSRTEETQY

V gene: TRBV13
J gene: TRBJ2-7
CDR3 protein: ASSLGNYYEQY

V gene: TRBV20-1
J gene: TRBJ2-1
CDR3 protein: SARVSGRVYNEQF

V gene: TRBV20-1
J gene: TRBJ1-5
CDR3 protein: SASIGGLSNQPQH

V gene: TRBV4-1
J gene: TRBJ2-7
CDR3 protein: ASSILDRLSSYEQY

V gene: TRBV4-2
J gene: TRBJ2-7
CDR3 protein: ASSQTNSGKYYEQY

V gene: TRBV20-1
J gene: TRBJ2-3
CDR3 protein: SVTKGPVTDTQY